The rows below give T cell receptor beta chains drawn from one sample of a study of beta chain features in type 1 diabetes. Profiling relied on immunoSEQ multiplex PCR, and the TCRdb table lists in-frame clones only, not all of them. Here the sample spans 150,000 to 200,000 clones, 7% to 9.5% being singletons. Sequenced sample: central memory CD4+ T cells from blood. The receptors were gathered from a woman in her 30s with type 1 diabetes. CDR3s include the opening cysteine and the closing phenylalanine or tryptophan. Fields, in order: D gene, V gene, J gene, clone size, CDR3 DNA, CDR3 protein. A D gene is named only where the DNA matches it firmly. Clone size is not always given. Where it is, it says once, few, many or a class for expanded clones.

D: .
V: TRBV15
J: TRBJ2-5
size: .
DNA: TGTGCCACCAGCCCTAGAGGCGGAGAGACCCAGTACTTC
CDR3: CATSPRGGETQYF

D: .
V: TRBV7-9
J: TRBJ2-6
size: .
DNA: TGTGCCAGCAGCATACAGGGAGACGGGGCCAACGTCCTGACTTTC
CDR3: CASSIQGDGANVLTF

D: TRBD2
V: TRBV30
J: TRBJ2-1
size: few
DNA: TGTGCCTGGAGCCCTAACCGCGGGAGGTTGGATGAGCAGTTCTTC
CDR3: CAWSPNRGRLDEQFF

D: TRBD1
V: TRBV27
J: TRBJ1-5
size: few
DNA: TGTGCCAGCAAGACAGGGGGTCGGCCCCAGCATTTT
CDR3: CASKTGGRPQHF

D: TRBD1
V: TRBV7-9
J: TRBJ2-1
size: .
DNA: TGTGCCAGCAGCCCAGACAGGGTTTCCTACAATGAGCAGTTCTTC
CDR3: CASSPDRVSYNEQFF

D: .
V: TRBV5-1
J: TRBJ2-4
size: .
DNA: TGCGCCAGCAGCTTGGACAGCAAAAACATTCAGTACTTC
CDR3: CASSLDSKNIQYF

D: TRBD2
V: TRBV5-6
J: TRBJ2-7
size: .
DNA: TGTGCCAGCGGAACTAGCGGGAGAAACGAGCAGTACTTC
CDR3: CASGTSGRNEQYF

D: TRBD2
V: TRBV7-2
J: TRBJ2-1
size: .
DNA: TGTGCCAGCAGCACTACTAGCGGGAACTACAATGAGCAGTTCTTC
CDR3: CASSTTSGNYNEQFF

D: TRBD2
V: TRBV7-3
J: TRBJ2-7
size: .
DNA: TGTGCCAGCAGCCCTAGGGCTAGCGGGAGATCCGAGCAGTACTTC
CDR3: CASSPRASGRSEQYF

D: TRBD1
V: TRBV11-2
J: TRBJ2-1
size: few
DNA: TGTGCCAGCAGCTTAGGACAGGGATTAAGGGACAATGAGCAGTTCTTC
CDR3: CASSLGQGLRDNEQFF

D: .
V: TRBV7-9
J: TRBJ1-2
size: .
DNA: TGTGCCAGCACCCTCAACGAGGGTAACTATGGCTACACCTTC
CDR3: CASTLNEGNYGYTF

D: TRBD1
V: TRBV25-1
J: TRBJ2-7
size: few
DNA: TGTGCCAGCAGTTACGGACAGGGCATCGACGAGCAGTACTTC
CDR3: CASSYGQGIDEQYF

D: TRBD1
V: TRBV6-5
J: TRBJ1-2
size: .
DNA: TGTGCCAGCAGTCAGACAGGGTTGGGCTACACCTTC
CDR3: CASSQTGLGYTF

D: .
V: TRBV19
J: TRBJ1-4
size: few
DNA: TGTGCCAGTAGGACCTCTCGCGCCCAGGGGGAAAAACTGTTTTTT
CDR3: CASRTSRAQGEKLFF

D: .
V: TRBV7-3
J: TRBJ2-1
size: .
DNA: TGTGCCAGCAGCCCCGGGGGGACAGAGCAGTTCTTC
CDR3: CASSPGGTEQFF

D: TRBD2
V: TRBV18
J: TRBJ2-2
size: .
DNA: TGTGCCAGCTCACCTAGCGGGAGTTCCGACACCGGGGAGCTGTTTTTT
CDR3: CASSPSGSSDTGELFF

D: .
V: TRBV4-1
J: TRBJ2-5
size: few
DNA: TGCGCCAGCAGCCAAAACGGAGAGACCCAGTACTTC
CDR3: CASSQNGETQYF

D: TRBD2
V: TRBV4-2
J: TRBJ2-7
size: .
DNA: TGTGCCAGCAGCCAAGGGGGACTAGCGGGAGGTTACGAGCAGTACTTC
CDR3: CASSQGGLAGGYEQYF

D: .
V: TRBV2
J: TRBJ2-2
size: few
DNA: TGTGCCAGCAGCCCTAGCGAACGCACCGGGGAGCTGTTTTTT
CDR3: CASSPSERTGELFF

D: TRBD2
V: TRBV9
J: TRBJ2-7
size: few
DNA: TGTGCCAGCAGCGTAGGCAGGACTAGCGGGGCCTACGAGCAGTACTTC
CDR3: CASSVGRTSGAYEQYF

D: .
V: TRBV12-5
J: TRBJ2-3
size: .
DNA: TGTGCTAGTGGTTTGCGGACAGATACGCAGTATTTT
CDR3: CASGLRTDTQYF

D: TRBD1
V: TRBV2
J: TRBJ1-2
size: .
DNA: TGTGCCAGCAGGTACAGGGGCCTCTATGGCTACACCTTC
CDR3: CASRYRGLYGYTF

D: .
V: TRBV11-2
J: TRBJ2-3
size: .
DNA: TGTGCCAGCAGCTTAGGGAGCGGGAGCACAGATACGCAGTATTTT
CDR3: CASSLGSGSTDTQYF

D: TRBD1
V: TRBV29-1
J: TRBJ2-7
size: few
DNA: TGCAGCGGTGTGACAGGGTGGGAGCAGTACTTC
CDR3: CSGVTGWEQYF

D: TRBD2
V: TRBV6-4
J: TRBJ2-3
size: .
DNA: TGTGCCAGCAGCGCGGGAGTCACAGATACGCAGTATTTT
CDR3: CASSAGVTDTQYF

D: .
V: TRBV11-2
J: TRBJ1-4
size: few
DNA: TGTGCCAGCAGCTTAAAGTACGGGACACCTAATGAAAAACTGTTTTTT
CDR3: CASSLKYGTPNEKLFF

D: .
V: TRBV28
J: TRBJ1-2
size: many
DNA: TGTGCCAGCAGACGAGGTGCGGTTAACTATGGCTACACCTTC
CDR3: CASRRGAVNYGYTF

D: TRBD2
V: TRBV2
J: TRBJ2-1
size: .
DNA: TGTGCCAGCAGTGAAAGGCTAGCGGGTAATGAGCAGTTCTTC
CDR3: CASSERLAGNEQFF

D: .
V: TRBV29-1
J: TRBJ2-3
size: many
DNA: TGCAGCGTAGCTAAGGACTATTTTCTCACAGATACGCAGTATTTT
CDR3: CSVAKDYFLTDTQYF

D: .
V: TRBV7-7
J: TRBJ2-5
size: few
DNA: TGTGCTAGCAGCCCCTACGCGGTGAGGCCCAGAGAGACCCAGTACTTC
CDR3: CASSPYAVRPRETQYF

D: TRBD2
V: TRBV6-1
J: TRBJ2-7
size: .
DNA: TGTGCCAGCACGGCTAGCGGGAATGACGAGCAGTACTTC
CDR3: CASTASGNDEQYF

D: .
V: TRBV5-1
J: TRBJ1-1
size: few
DNA: TGCGCCAGCAGCTTGGGGTTCGAGGAAGCTTTCTTT
CDR3: CASSLGFEEAFF

D: TRBD2
V: TRBV29-1
J: TRBJ2-5
size: many
DNA: TGCAGCGCCGCTGGACTAGCGGGGCAAGAGACCCAGTACTTC
CDR3: CSAAGLAGQETQYF

D: TRBD1
V: TRBV10-3
J: TRBJ2-5
size: few
DNA: TGTGCCATCAGTGGGACAGGGGGACAAGAGACCCAGTACTTC
CDR3: CAISGTGGQETQYF

D: TRBD1
V: TRBV5-1
J: TRBJ1-2
size: .
DNA: TGCGCCAGCAGCCCCCAAGACCCGGGACAGCCACTCCTAGCTAACTATGGCTACACCTTC
CDR3: CASSPQDPGQPLLANYGYTF

D: .
V: TRBV7-3
J: TRBJ1-4
size: .
DNA: TGTGCCAGCAGCCCGACCGGAGACCGTAATGAAAAACTGTTTTTT
CDR3: CASSPTGDRNEKLFF

D: .
V: TRBV5-1
J: TRBJ2-6
size: few
DNA: TGCGCCAGCAGCCCCGCCGGGACAAATGGGGCCAACGTCCTGACTTTC
CDR3: CASSPAGTNGANVLTF

D: .
V: TRBV5-4
J: TRBJ1-2
size: .
DNA: TGTGCCAGCCACAGGCGAGGCTATGGCTACACCTTC
CDR3: CASHRRGYGYTF

D: .
V: TRBV10-3
J: TRBJ2-7
size: few
DNA: TGTGCCATCGGTCTGGGTGGGGGCCCTACCTACGAGCAGTACTTC
CDR3: CAIGLGGGPTYEQYF

D: TRBD1
V: TRBV5-1
J: TRBJ1-1
size: few
DNA: TGCGCCAGCAGCTTGGGCTCAGGGGGCACTGAAGCTTTCTTT
CDR3: CASSLGSGGTEAFF

D: TRBD2
V: TRBV2
J: TRBJ2-3
size: .
DNA: TGTGCCAGCAGTGAAGCGCGTGAGGGAGCGGCTAGCGGGAGGAGGTCAGATACGCAGTATTTT
CDR3: CASSEAREGAASGRRSDTQYF

D: TRBD2
V: TRBV5-1
J: TRBJ2-1
size: few
DNA: TGCGCCAGCGTCCCCGGGACTAGCGGGAGGGCCGGGTACAATGAGCAGTTCTTC
CDR3: CASVPGTSGRAGYNEQFF

D: .
V: TRBV4-1
J: TRBJ2-1
size: few
DNA: TGCGCCAGCAGCCCAAACGAACTACCCTACAATGAGCAGTTCTTC
CDR3: CASSPNELPYNEQFF

D: TRBD2
V: TRBV19
J: TRBJ2-1
size: few
DNA: TGTGCCAGTAGTTCCCGACTAGCGGGAGCTTACAATGAGCAGTTCTTC
CDR3: CASSSRLAGAYNEQFF

D: .
V: TRBV5-1
J: TRBJ1-1
size: few
DNA: TGCGCCAGCAGCCCGTCCCACACTGAAGCTTTCTTT
CDR3: CASSPSHTEAFF

D: .
V: TRBV20-1
J: TRBJ2-1
size: few
DNA: TGCAGTGCTAGTTCTCGGAGTGAGCAGTTCTTC
CDR3: CSASSRSEQFF

D: .
V: TRBV5-1
J: TRBJ2-5
size: .
DNA: TGCGCCAGCAGCCCCGCTCCAGGGGCAGAGACCCAGTACTTC
CDR3: CASSPAPGAETQYF

D: .
V: TRBV5-6
J: TRBJ1-1
size: .
DNA: TGTGCCAGCAGACCCACGGGGGGAAACACTGAAGCTTTCTTT
CDR3: CASRPTGGNTEAFF

D: .
V: TRBV4-1
J: TRBJ1-1
size: few
DNA: TGCGCCAGCAGCCACCGTCCCTTACGGTTAAACACTGAAGCTTTCTTT
CDR3: CASSHRPLRLNTEAFF

D: .
V: TRBV10-3
J: TRBJ2-1
size: few
DNA: TGTGCCATCAGTGACAGGGGAGACAATGAGCAGTTCTTC
CDR3: CAISDRGDNEQFF

D: TRBD1
V: TRBV4-1
J: TRBJ1-1
size: .
DNA: TGCGCCAGCAGCCCCTGGACAGGGGGCATGAACACTGAAGCTTTCTTT
CDR3: CASSPWTGGMNTEAFF

D: .
V: TRBV2
J: TRBJ2-7
size: .
DNA: TGTGCCAGCAGTGAAATAGCTTACGAGCAGTACTTC
CDR3: CASSEIAYEQYF

D: TRBD1
V: TRBV5-1
J: TRBJ1-5
size: few
DNA: TGCGCCAGCAGCTTACAGGGGAAGAATCAGCCCCAGCATTTT
CDR3: CASSLQGKNQPQHF

D: TRBD2
V: TRBV19
J: TRBJ2-1
size: .
DNA: TGTGCCAGTAGTGAATCGGGACTAGCCTACAATGAGCAGTTCTTC
CDR3: CASSESGLAYNEQFF

D: .
V: TRBV9
J: TRBJ2-1
size: few
DNA: TGTGCCAGCAGCGCCCCCGGCAGGATCCCATTTCTGTTCTTC
CDR3: CASSAPGRIPFLFF

D: .
V: TRBV7-9
J: TRBJ1-5
size: few
DNA: TGTGCCAGCAGCCCGAGATCGGGGCCCCAGCATTTT
CDR3: CASSPRSGPQHF

D: TRBD2
V: TRBV4-1
J: TRBJ2-3
size: few
DNA: TGCGCCAGCAGCCCCGAGGGGAGCGGGAGAACAGATACGCAGTATTTT
CDR3: CASSPEGSGRTDTQYF